The 14 T cell receptor beta chains given below trace back to one sample, sequenced in a study of blood T cell repertoires in COVID-19 (dated by TCRdb to 2018 to 2020). The library was generated by the immunoSEQ multiplex PCR assay. TCRdb provides this immuneACCESS table in a form limited to in-frame rearrangements. Some clones are lacking; in checked studies, under half of them reflect an unresolved V gene, and why the rest are absent is not known. Across this sample there are some 530,000 clones, with approximately 85% seen only once. The ten largest clonotypes hold 3.2% of the sample. Material for sequencing was peripheral blood. The source is a human donor in a cohort sampled during active COVID-19.

This chain uses TRBV30 with TRBJ2-1; TRBD2 is a possible D gene (7 bases). V dropped 5 bases and J dropped 10 bases, with 21 bases sitting between them. Germline CDR1 is GTSNPN and CDR2 is SVGIG (reference sequence). The CDR3 length is 14 residues. The DNA of the CDR3 is TGTGCCTGGGCCTCCGGGACTACGGGGGCCGAGCAGTTCTTC. Protein sequence: CAWASGTTGAEQFF.

This clone was picked up a small number of times. This sequence joins TRBV5-1 and TRBJ1-1; the D gene is possibly TRBD1 (6 bases). The V and J ends lost 4 bases and 4 bases respectively, with 20 bases between them. The germline gives CDR1 SGHRS, CDR2 YFSETQ. This CDR3 contains 16 residues. DNA for the CDR3: TGCGCCAGCAGCCCAGAATCTACAGGGACGACCACTGAAGCTTTCTTT. It encodes CASSPESTGTTTEAFF.

This chain links TRBV18 with TRBJ2-2; 7 nucleotides align to TRBD2. Germline values: CDR1 KGHSH, CDR2 LQKENI. V lost 4 bases to trimming and J lost 5 bases; unmatched junction nucleotides: 10. The CDR3 length is 16 residues. The CDR3 bases are TGTGCCAGCTCACTAATGCGGGAGCGGAATACCGGGGAGCTGTTTTTT. Translation gives CASSLMRERNTGELFF.

CDR3 nucleotides: TGTGCCAGCAGCTTAGACGGGGGGCCAGGAAACACCATATATTTT. It codes for CASSLDGGPGNTIYF. This chain connects TRBV7-3 to TRBJ1-3, with TRBD1 as a possible D gene (6 bases). The germline V gene encodes CDR1 SGHTA and CDR2 FQGTGA. V lost 2 bases to trimming and J lost 4 bases, with 12 bases between them. The CDR3 loop spans 15 amino acids. The whole variable domain, remainder taken from reference TRBV7-3 and TRBJ1-3, is GAGVSQTPSNKVTEKGKYVELRCDPISGHTALYWYRQSLGQGPEFLIYFQGTGAADDSGLPNDRFFAVRPEGSVSTLKIQRTERGDSAVYLCASSLDGGPGNTIYFGEGSWLTVV.

The CDR3 DNA follows: TGTGCCAGCAGCCCCGGGAGGTTGGACAATGAGCAGTTCTTC. As protein: CASSPGRLDNEQFF. V gene TRBV9 combines with J gene TRBJ2-1, with 7 bases that match TRBD2. CDR3 length: 14 residues. Germline loops: CDR1 SGDLS, CDR2 YYNGEE. Trimming cost V 4 bases and J 5 bases; bases outside gene matches: 6.

The chain joins TRBV10-3 to TRBJ2-1, with 12 bases that match TRBD2. CDR1 and CDR2 from the germline V gene are ENHRY and SYGVKD. The CDR3 loop spans 17 amino acids. V was clipped by 3 bases and J by 8 bases; unmatched bases: 11. CDR3 residues: CAISDPSGLAGLDEQFF. CDR3 nucleotide sequence: TGTGCCATCAGTGACCCCAGCGGACTAGCGGGATTAGATGAGCAGTTCTTC.

The chain combines TRBV4-2 with TRBJ2-7; D gene unclear. CDR1 is LGHNA, CDR2 YNFKEQ, per germline. The CDR3 is made up of 14 amino acids. With 3 bases removed from V and 0 bases from J, the gap between germline ends came to 9 bases. Written as DNA, the CDR3 is TGTGCCAGCAGCCAGGTTATTAGCTCCTACGAGCAGTACTTC. Translation gives CASSQVISSYEQYF.

Here the CDR3 DNA reads TGTGCCAGCAGATTTGAGAGCTCTGGGGCCAACGTCCTGACTTTC. Amino acids: CASRFESSGANVLTF. The chain couples TRBV7-2 to TRBJ2-6; no definite D call. The CDR3 totals 15 residues. Per the germline V gene, CDR1 is SGHTA and CDR2 is FQGNSA. V was shortened by 6 bases and J by 0 bases, with 9 bases between the two germline ends.

The chain links TRBV5-5 to TRBJ2-5; 11 bases are a match to TRBD2. V lost 4 bases to trimming and J lost 4 bases; unmatched junction nucleotides: 6. The germline gives CDR1 SGHKS, CDR2 YYEKEE (reference sequence). CDR3 length: 15 amino acids. CDR3 DNA: TGTGCCAGCAGCCTAGCGGGAGGCTTGGTAGAGACCCAGTACTTC. Its protein is CASSLAGGLVETQYF.

The chain couples TRBV19 to TRBJ1-5, with D perhaps TRBD1 (5 bases). The germline V gene has CDR1 LNHDA and CDR2 SQIVND (reference sequence). Between the trimmed V and J ends, which lost 4 bases and 0 bases, there was a span of 13 bases. The CDR3 covers 16 residues. This CDR3 is CASSSGQGNSNQPQHF. CDR3 nucleotide sequence: TGTGCCAGTAGTAGTGGGCAGGGAAATAGCAATCAGCCCCAGCATTTT.

J is TRBJ2-7 and V is TRBV30; a possible D gene is TRBD1 (5 bases). Trimming shortened V by 0 bases and J by 5 bases, and 8 bases separated the two germline ends. CDR1 is GTSNPN, CDR2 SVGIG, per germline (reference sequence). CDR3 length: 12 amino acids. The CDR3 protein is CAWSVKGNEQYF. CDR3 nucleotides: TGTGCCTGGAGTGTAAAGGGGAACGAGCAGTACTTC.

V gene TRBV28 combines with J gene TRBJ1-1; D not resolved. From germline, CDR1 is MDHEN and CDR2 SYDVKM. CDR3 length: 12 amino acids. Trimming took 6 bases from V and 2 from J, leaving 7 bases between them. This chain's CDR3 is CASRGSNTEAFF. In nucleotides, the CDR3 is TGTGCCAGCAGGGGGAGCAACACTGAAGCTTTCTTT.

The V call is TRBV5-8, the J call TRBJ1-5; 10 nucleotides agree with TRBD1. The germline V gene has CDR1 SGHTS and CDR2 YDEGEE. The length of the CDR3 is 17 residues. After removal of 0 bases from V and 6 bases from J, the junction contained 9 bases not matched to a gene. As DNA, the CDR3 is TGTGCCAGCAGCTTGGAGCGGGGGACAGGGGAGGGTCAGCCCCAGCATTTT. Its translation: CASSLERGTGEGQPQHF.

The rearrangement uses TRBV12-5 and TRBJ1-2; 9 bases map to TRBD1. This CDR3 region has 13 residues. V lost 6 bases, J lost 8 bases, and 7 bases stayed unmatched. From germline, CDR1 is LGHNT and CDR2 FRNRAP. CDR3 loop: CASGTGTGWGYTF. Written as DNA, the CDR3 is TGTGCTAGTGGAACCGGGACAGGGTGGGGCTACACCTTC. Full variable domain (missing parts from reference TRBV12-5 and TRBJ1-2): DARVTQTPRHKVTEMGQEVTMRCQPILGHNTVFWYRQTMMQGLELLAYFRNRAPLDDSGMPKDRFSAEMPDATLATLKIQPSEPRDSAVYFCASGTGTGWGYTFGSGTRLTVV.